This T cell receptor (beta chain) was sequenced in a study of T cells in Graves' hyperthyroidism and ophthalmopathy. At the level of the study: At initial diagnosis, before any treatment had begun, peripheral blood was obtained. Study results and caveats: Most thyroid clonotypes expanded above 0.001 were also detected in blood.

This CDR3 spans 14 amino acids. Germline-derived CDR1 and CDR2 are DFQATT and SNEGSKA (reference sequence). V was clipped by 3 bases and J by 0 bases, with 10 bases between them. Using RNA transcripts as the source, TCR beta CDR3 regions were amplified. The primer set for the first-round RT-PCR of the TCR CDR3 was HTBI. Using its own MiXCR run on the multiplex PCR reads, TCRdb lists one record per CDR3 protein. The sample has 360,000 or so distinct CDR3 sequences, approximately 14% seen once. Uncontrolled infection, other autoimmune disease, pregnancy or lactation disqualified patients from enrolment. This clonotype was seen repeatedly, ten times or more. Antigen unknown.

The specimen sequenced was blood. The gene calls are TRBV20-1 and TRBJ2-3; D is possibly TRBD2 (6 bases). The sequence derives from a woman aged 55-70 years with Graves' ophthalmopathy. This CDR3 is CSARVGGSTDTQYF. The CDR3 nucleotides read TGCAGTGCTAGGGTCGGAGGGAGCACAGATACGCAGTATTTT.